The 8 T cell receptor beta chains below all came from one sample that was sequenced in a study of blood T cell repertoires in COVID-19. Profiling relied on immunoSEQ multiplex PCR, and the TCRdb table lists in-frame clones only, not all of them. The data show about 230,000 clones, 65% to 90% seen once. Sequencing was carried out using PBMCs or T cells enriched from blood (not recorded which). These receptors were collected from a young man who had recovered from COVID-19.

The chain uses TRBV15 and TRBJ1-1; TRBD1 might be the D (6 bases). The CDR3 is 15 residues long. With 2 bases removed from V and 1 base from J, the gap between germline ends came to 11 bases. Germline values: CDR1 LNHNV, CDR2 YYDKDF (reference sequence). The CDR3 DNA reads TGTGCCACCAGCAGATCACCACAGGGGAACACTGAAGCTTTCTTT. Encoded protein: CATSRSPQGNTEAFF.

V usage is TRBV6-5 and J usage is TRBJ2-5; D ambiguous. The CDR3 contains 13 residues. CDR1 MNHEY and CDR2 SVGAGI come from the germline V gene. V was clipped by 6 bases and J by 1 base, with 9 bases between them. The CDR3 here is CASRIHSQETQYF. The CDR3 nucleotides are TGTGCCAGCAGGATTCACAGCCAAGAGACCCAGTACTTC.

This clone showed up just a few times. V gene TRBV9 combines with J gene TRBJ2-1; 10 bases are a match to TRBD2. Germline V lookup: CDR1 SGDLS, CDR2 YYNGEE. V was pared by 4 bases and J by 5 bases, with 6 bases of the junction left unmatched. CDR3 length: 15 amino acids. DNA for the CDR3: TGTGCCAGCAGCTCTCACCTAGCGGGAGACAATGAGCAGTTCTTC. Protein sequence: CASSSHLAGDNEQFF.

The chain carries TRBV5-4 and TRBJ2-1, with 9 bases aligning to TRBD2. CDR1 is SGHNT, CDR2 YYREEE, per germline (reference sequence). V was pared by 4 bases and J by 5 bases, with 13 bases of the junction left unmatched. The CDR3 is made up of 17 amino acids. This CDR3 reads CASSPGTSRGGHNEQFF. In nucleotides, the CDR3 is TGTGCCAGCAGCCCCGGGACTAGCCGGGGGGGACACAATGAGCAGTTCTTC. Supplemented by reference TRBV5-4 and TRBJ2-1, the full variable domain reads ETGVTQSPTHLIKTRGQQVTLRCSSQSGHNTVSWYQQALGQGPQFIFQYYREEENGRGNFPPRFSGLQFPNYSSELNVNALELDDSALYLCASSPGTSRGGHNEQFFGPGTRLTVL.

CDR3 DNA sequence: TGTGCCAGCAGCCCTCTATCGGGGGGCACAGATACGCAGTATTTT. Translated, it gives CASSPLSGGTDTQYF. This chain connects TRBV14 to TRBJ2-3, with a possible D match to TRBD2 (6 bases). The CDR3 runs to 15 residues. Deletions cut 4 bases from V and 1 base from J, with 12 bases between. The germline V gene encodes CDR1 SGHDN and CDR2 FVKESK.

The chain employs TRBV7-9 and TRBJ2-7, with a tentative D call TRBD1 (7 bases). The CDR3 totals 14 residues. Germline CDR1 and CDR2: SEHNR and FQNEAQ (reference sequence). V gave up 2 bases and J gave up 5 bases, with 13 bases separating them. Here the CDR3 DNA reads TGTGCCAGCAGCTTACAGCAGGGGGGCCACGAGCAGTACTTC. The encoded protein is CASSLQQGGHEQYF. The complete variable domain, with remaining parts taken from reference TRBV7-9 and TRBJ2-7, reads DTGVSQNPRHKITKRGQNVTFRCDPISEHNRLYWYRQTLGQGPEFLTYFQNEAQLEKSRLLSDRFSAERPKGSFSTLEIQRTEQGDSAMYLCASSLQQGGHEQYFGPGTRLTVT.

The gene calls are TRBV5-4 and TRBJ2-5; TRBD1 agrees at 9 bases. The CDR3 covers 15 residues. With V trimmed by 0 bases and J by 6 bases, 6 bases remained unmatched. Germline V gives CDR1 SGHNT, CDR2 YYREEE (reference sequence). CDR3 DNA sequence: TGTGCCAGCAGCTTGGAACAGGGGGCGCGGCAGACCCAGTACTTC. It codes for CASSLEQGARQTQYF. Supplemented by reference TRBV5-4 and TRBJ2-5, the full variable domain reads ETGVTQSPTHLIKTRGQQVTLRCSSQSGHNTVSWYQQALGQGPQFIFQYYREEENGRGNFPPRFSGLQFPNYSSELNVNALELDDSALYLCASSLEQGARQTQYFGPGTRLLVL.

This chain's CDR3 is CASSDFAAGAFHEQFF. Here the CDR3 DNA reads TGTGCCAGCAGTGACTTTGCAGCGGGAGCGTTCCATGAGCAGTTCTTC. The J gene is TRBJ2-1, the V gene TRBV6-4, with 8 bases matching TRBD2. After removal of 1 base from V and 8 bases from J, the junction contained 10 bases not matched to a gene. This CDR3 region has 16 residues. CDR1 and CDR2 from the germline V gene are MRHNA and SNTAGT.